This T cell receptor beta chain stems from a study of CD8+ T cells in alopecia areata. Overall study results and limits: Lesional tissue from the scalp (especially in alopecia totalis/universalis) showed higher clonality than normal scalp.

Treatment of the sample: oral pan-JAK inhibitor, 5-10 mg twice daily. CD4+ and CD8+ T cells were sorted from PBMCs stained for CD3, CD4 and CD8. TCR sequencing used cDNA made by reverse transcription of extracted RNA. Data came from immunoSEQ multiplex PCR; TCRdb stores just in-frame clones and leaves some out. The table includes about 64,000 clones, around 45% detected once. CDR3 size: 14 residues. Germline CDR1 is MNHEY and CDR2 is SVGAGI. V shed 6 bases and J 3 bases; nucleotides not matched to a gene: 3. Notes on this clone: Antigen unknown.

This sequence joins TRBV6-5 and TRBJ2-1; TRBD2 matches 9 bases. The sample here was CD8+ T cells sorted from blood, taken at approximately week 36, from a patient treated with tofacitinib. The TCR comes from a human donor with alopecia areata. The CDR3 is CASSQTSGYNEQFF. The CDR3, as DNA: TGTGCCAGCAGCCAGACTAGCGGCTACAATGAGCAGTTCTTC.